This note documents a single T cell receptor (beta chain) sequence. Study processing details: Nucleated cell number was recorded as an estimate derived from reference gene primer amplification. The data were produced by immunoSEQ multiplex PCR, yet TCRdb's version contains in-frame clones alone and is incomplete. That table furnishes V, J and clone size, whereas the DNA furnished D and trimming. This sample carries under 200,000 clones, 81% of them seen once, and the ten largest clones take about 5.3%. These data belong to a study of blood T cell repertoires in COVID-19. This CDR3 has 15 residues. The J gene is TRBJ2-3, the V gene TRBV21-1; the table's D gene call, TRBD1, was not cross checked with the DNA. TRBV21-1 is marked as a pseudogene. The sequence was collected from a woman aged 40 to 50 with acute COVID-19. Sequenced input: PBMCs or T cells enriched from blood (not recorded which). CDR3 sequence: CASSDRGPSTDTQYF. The CDR3, as DNA: TGTGCCAGCAGCGACAGGGGCCCCAGCACAGATACGCAGTATTTT.